The sequence of this T cell receptor beta chain was determined in a study of cytotoxic CD8 clonotypes in ibrutinib-treated CLL listed by TCRdb under 2021. In terms of the full investigation: The cohort had 11 to 12 relapsed/refractory and roughly 14 treatment-naive patients; roughly 18 were IGHV unmutated. Cryopreserved peripheral blood mononuclear cells were collected at three points: before therapy, at response, and at either sustained remission or disease progression. Samples averaged about 260,000 productive templates and 94,082 productive rearrangements. Samples at response were collected after a median of about 13 months of treatment, with a range of about 6 to 36 months. Of the 90 or so people in the trial, around 24 had longitudinal samples available. All remission and progressive disease samples were collected while patients were still receiving ibrutinib. Responses were partial in some 24 patients and complete in 2; after median approximately 66 months follow-up, about 14 stayed in remission and approximately twelve progressed. Study-level results and caveats: At baseline, clonality was higher than in age-matched healthy donors and showed a strong correlation with circulating CD8+ T-cell counts. Sustained-remission and progressing patients did not have matched sampling times, and lymph node repertoires were not examined. Clonality rose at ibrutinib response, remained stable during sustained remission, and dropped back toward baseline at progression. Public clonotypes were rare and either shrank or stayed stable during treatment, and the rise in clonality at ibrutinib response reflected expansion of private clonotypes.

The time point label on this specimen signifies: 12 to 13 months on ibrutinib. For TCR beta library preparation, 1.5 to 2.5 micrograms of genomic DNA was extracted from cryopreserved PBMCs. Longitudinal blood samples from CLL patients on ibrutinib monotherapy underwent high-throughput TCR beta sequencing. Patients were enrolled in a phase 2 open-label single-center ibrutinib monotherapy trial. This clone was detected many times. Its antigen specificity is not known. No per-base quality is available; no much larger clone lies one base away. The CDR3, cysteine through phenylalanine, is 12 amino acids long. Only the CDR3 part of the read is kept: 36 bases, read in frame from the first base. A MiSeq instrument was used for deep resolution sequencing, which targeted depths ranging from 1 in 1 million up to 1 in 200,000 T cells, with coverage averaging 10x for each clonotype. The immunoSEQ hsTCRB Kit was used to generate the TCR beta libraries. The paper's data handling went like this. The data were analyzed with ImmunoSEQ Analyzer and ImmunoSEQ Data Assistant, and V, D and J gene assignments followed IMGT definitions. Clonality, which ranges from 0 to 1, was calculated as one minus the normalized Shannon entropy of productive rearrangement frequencies. Only overrepresented clonotypes making up at least 0.05% of the repertoire of each patient were included in the public clonotype analysis. About a dozen age-matched healthy donor repertoires from immuneACCESS were used as controls for clonality. TCRdb's version of the immuneACCESS table is confined to in-frame rearrangements and falls short of the full clone set. An unresolved V gene accounts for under half of the shortfall where checked; the remainder is of unknown origin. V, J and clone size are taken as reported in that table, and D and trimming were inferred from the DNA itself. Within this sample are tens of thousands of clones, with 57% of them counted one time only. Roughly 15% of the sample is held by the ten biggest clonotypes.

This TCR derives from a human donor with chronic lymphocytic leukemia. The source was PBMCs, collected after 12 months of ibrutinib treatment. The rearrangement combines TRBV21-1 with TRBJ1-3. TRBV21-1 is deemed a pseudogene. The sequenced DNA: TGTGCCAGCCCCTTCCTGGTGAACACCATATATTTT. It translates to CASPFLVNTIYF.